Listed below are T cell receptor beta chains from one sample, sequenced in a study of T cells in Graves' hyperthyroidism and ophthalmopathy. TCRdb reprocessed the multiplex PCR reads via MiXCR and lists one record per CDR3 protein. The data contain over 350,000 distinct CDR3 sequences, roughly 14% of them seen just once; the ten biggest clones take up 13%. Sequenced sample: blood. The receptors were gathered from a man aged 18 to 30 with Graves' ophthalmopathy. Each CDR3 is given with its conserved first and last residue. D genes are given only for firm matches. Size is stated for part of the rows, as once, few or many counts, or as a class when the clone is expanded.

>-|TRBJ1-4|TRBV11-2|few
CASSRRAAGNNEKLFF
TGTGCCAGCAGCCGAAGGGCGGCCGGCAATAATGAAAAACTGTTTTTT
>TRBD1|TRBJ1-3|TRBV20-1|-
CSASELDREIGNTIYF
TGCAGTGCTAGTGAACTGGACAGGGAGATTGGAAACACCATATATTTT
>TRBD1|TRBJ2-2|TRBV18|many
CASSPGQGIGELFF
TGTGCCAGCTCACCGGGACAGGGAATCGGGGAGCTGTTTTTT
>TRBD2|TRBJ2-6|TRBV19|-
CASSIFTSGVTSGANVLTF
TGTGCCAGTAGTATATTCACTAGCGGAGTGACCTCTGGGGCCAACGTCCTGACTTTC
>-|TRBJ2-7|TRBV5-1|many
CASSLVPVAYEQYF
TGCGCCAGCAGCTTGGTTCCGGTCGCCTACGAGCAGTACTTC
>-|TRBJ2-3|TRBV11-2|-
CASSLLRSGTDTQYF
TGTGCCAGCAGCCTTCTCCGGTCTGGCACAGATACGCAGTATTTT
>TRBD2|TRBJ2-7|TRBV4-1|few
CASSRITGGLAPYEQYF
TGCGCCAGCAGCCGGATAACGGGGGGACTAGCACCCTACGAGCAGTACTTC
>TRBD2|TRBJ2-7|TRBV19|-
CASSKAGLNYERYF
TGTGCCAGTAGTAAGGCGGGACTAAACTACGAGCGGTACTTC
>-|TRBJ1-2|TRBV5-1|many
CASSPADPNYGYTF
TGCGCCAGCAGCCCCGCAGATCCTAACTATGGCTACACCTTC
>-|TRBJ2-5|TRBV24-1|-
CATSDWGWQTQYF
TGTGCCACCAGTGATTGGGGTTGGCAGACCCAGTACTTC
>-|TRBJ2-7|TRBV6-5|few
CASSYSRLGIYEQYF
TGTGCCAGCAGTTACTCGAGACTAGGGATCTACGAGCAGTACTTC
>-|TRBJ2-4|TRBV27|-
CASSLWGGGALNIQYF
TGTGCCAGCAGTTTATGGGGTGGGGGGGCCTTAAACATTCAGTACTTC
>-|TRBJ1-1|TRBV29-1|many
CSGSGNTEAFF
TGCAGCGGGTCAGGGAACACTGAAGCTTTCTTT
>TRBD1|TRBJ2-7|TRBV30|many
CAWGQGAIYEQYF
TGTGCCTGGGGACAGGGGGCCATCTACGAGCAGTACTTC